This record covers a single T cell receptor beta chain. The CDR3 is made up of 16 amino acids. J lost 7 bases, V lost 0 bases, and 11 bases had no gene match. CDR1 is ENHRY and CDR2 is SYGVKD in the germline V gene. RNA transcripts gave rise to amplified TCR beta CDR3 regions. Primed by the HTBI set, a first-round RT-PCR was run on the TCR CDR3. MiXCR, run by TCRdb on the multiplex PCR reads, gives a single entry per CDR3 protein. This table holds 750,000 to 950,000 distinct CDR3 sequences, roughly 40% found once. This entry comes from a study of T cells in Graves' hyperthyroidism and ophthalmopathy. The diagnoses drew upon clinical symptoms, serum thyroxine and TRAb, thyroid ultrasound and orbital computed tomography. Fresh peripheral blood, around 9.3 ml, was the source of the PBMCs.

This receptor was obtained from a man between 18 and 35 years old with Graves' hyperthyroidism. Sequencing input: blood. The V gene is TRBV10-3, the J gene TRBJ1-2, with 7 bases fitting TRBD1. CDR3 amino acids: CAISESPTGYPSGYTF. CDR3 nucleotide sequence: TGTGCCATCAGTGAGTCCCCGACAGGGTATCCTAGTGGCTACACCTTC.